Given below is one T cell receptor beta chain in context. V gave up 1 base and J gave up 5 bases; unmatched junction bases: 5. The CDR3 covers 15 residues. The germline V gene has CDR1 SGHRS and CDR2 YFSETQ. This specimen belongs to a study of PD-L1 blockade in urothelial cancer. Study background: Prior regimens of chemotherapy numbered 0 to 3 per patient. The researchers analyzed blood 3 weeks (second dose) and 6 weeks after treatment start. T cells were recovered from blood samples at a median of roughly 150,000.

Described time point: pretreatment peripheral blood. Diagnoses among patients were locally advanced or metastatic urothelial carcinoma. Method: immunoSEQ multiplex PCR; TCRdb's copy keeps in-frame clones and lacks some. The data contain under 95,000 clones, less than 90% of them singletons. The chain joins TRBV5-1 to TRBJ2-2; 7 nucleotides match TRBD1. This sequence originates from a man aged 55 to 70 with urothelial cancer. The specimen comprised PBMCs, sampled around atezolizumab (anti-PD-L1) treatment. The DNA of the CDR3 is TGCGCCAGCAGCTTGAAGGGGGCCGGTACCGGGGAGCTGTTTTTT. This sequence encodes CASSLKGAGTGELFF.